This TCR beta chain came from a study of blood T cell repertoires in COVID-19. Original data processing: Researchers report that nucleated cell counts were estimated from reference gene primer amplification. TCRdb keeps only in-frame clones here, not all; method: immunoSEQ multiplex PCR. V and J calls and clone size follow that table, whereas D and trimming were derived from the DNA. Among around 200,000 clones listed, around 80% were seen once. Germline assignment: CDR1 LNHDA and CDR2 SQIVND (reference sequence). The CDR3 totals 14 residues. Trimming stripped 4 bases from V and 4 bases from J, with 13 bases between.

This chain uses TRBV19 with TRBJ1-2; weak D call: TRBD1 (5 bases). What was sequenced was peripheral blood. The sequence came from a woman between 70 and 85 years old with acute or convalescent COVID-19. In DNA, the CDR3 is TGTGCCAGTAGTACCATACAGGTTGCCTATGGCTACACCTTC. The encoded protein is CASSTIQVAYGYTF.